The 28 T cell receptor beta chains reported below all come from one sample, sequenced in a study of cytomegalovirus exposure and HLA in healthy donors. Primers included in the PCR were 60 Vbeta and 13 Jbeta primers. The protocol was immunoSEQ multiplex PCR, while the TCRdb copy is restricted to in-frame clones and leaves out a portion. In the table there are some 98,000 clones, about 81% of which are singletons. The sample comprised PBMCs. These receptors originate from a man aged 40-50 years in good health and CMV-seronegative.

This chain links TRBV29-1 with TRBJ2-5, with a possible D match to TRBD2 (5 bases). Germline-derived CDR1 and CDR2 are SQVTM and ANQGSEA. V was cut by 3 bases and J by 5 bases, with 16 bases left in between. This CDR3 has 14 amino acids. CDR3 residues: CSVDPSGRVETQYF. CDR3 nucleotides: TGCAGCGTTGATCCAAGCGGCCGGGTGGAGACCCAGTACTTC.

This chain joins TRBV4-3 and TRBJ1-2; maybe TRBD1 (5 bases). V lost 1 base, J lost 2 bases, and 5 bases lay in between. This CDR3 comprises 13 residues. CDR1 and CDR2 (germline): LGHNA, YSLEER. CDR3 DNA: TGCGCCAGCAGCCAAGGGACAAACTATGGCTACACCTTC. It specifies CASSQGTNYGYTF.

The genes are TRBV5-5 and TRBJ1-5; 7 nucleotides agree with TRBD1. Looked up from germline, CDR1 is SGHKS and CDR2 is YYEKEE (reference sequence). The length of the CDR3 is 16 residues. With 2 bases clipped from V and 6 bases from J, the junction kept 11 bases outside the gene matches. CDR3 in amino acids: CASSFDREASGQPQHF. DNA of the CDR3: TGTGCCAGCAGCTTCGACAGGGAGGCTTCGGGTCAGCCCCAGCATTTT.

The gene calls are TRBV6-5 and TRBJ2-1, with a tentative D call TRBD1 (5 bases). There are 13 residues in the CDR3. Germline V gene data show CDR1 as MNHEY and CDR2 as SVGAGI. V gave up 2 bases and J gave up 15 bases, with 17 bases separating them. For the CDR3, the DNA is TGTGCCAGCAGTTACACCTCCACAGGCTTAGCGTTCTTC. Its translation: CASSYTSTGLAFF.

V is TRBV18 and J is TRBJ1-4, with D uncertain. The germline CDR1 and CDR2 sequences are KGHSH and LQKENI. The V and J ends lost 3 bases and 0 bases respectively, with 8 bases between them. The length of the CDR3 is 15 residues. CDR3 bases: TGTGCCAGCTCACCGCAGACTGCAACTAATGAAAAACTGTTTTTT. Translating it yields CASSPQTATNEKLFF.

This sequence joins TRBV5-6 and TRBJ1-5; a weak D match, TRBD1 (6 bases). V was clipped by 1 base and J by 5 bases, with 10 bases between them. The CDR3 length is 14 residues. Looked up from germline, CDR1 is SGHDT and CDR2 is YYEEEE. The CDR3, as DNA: TGTGCCAGCAGCTTGTGGGGGCCGGATCAGCCCCAGCATTTT. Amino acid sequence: CASSLWGPDQPQHF.

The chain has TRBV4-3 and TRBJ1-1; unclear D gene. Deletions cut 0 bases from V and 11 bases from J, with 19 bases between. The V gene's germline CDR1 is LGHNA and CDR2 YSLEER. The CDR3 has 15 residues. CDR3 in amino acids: CASSQDRVAANVAFF. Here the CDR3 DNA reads TGCGCCAGCAGCCAAGATCGGGTTGCGGCCAACGTGGCTTTCTTT.

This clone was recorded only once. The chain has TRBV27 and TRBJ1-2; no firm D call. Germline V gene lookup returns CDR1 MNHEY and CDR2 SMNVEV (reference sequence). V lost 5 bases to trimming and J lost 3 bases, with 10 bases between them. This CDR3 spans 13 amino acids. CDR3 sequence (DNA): TGTGCCAGCAGTATAAATGAGGACTATGGCTACACCTTC. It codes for CASSINEDYGYTF.

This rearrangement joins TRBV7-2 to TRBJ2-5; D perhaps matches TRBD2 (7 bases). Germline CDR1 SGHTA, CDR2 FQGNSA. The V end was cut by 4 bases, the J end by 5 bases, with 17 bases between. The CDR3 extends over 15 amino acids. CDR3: CASSSLGGQGETQYF. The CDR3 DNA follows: TGTGCCAGCAGCTCCCTCGGGGGGCAAGGGGAGACCCAGTACTTC.

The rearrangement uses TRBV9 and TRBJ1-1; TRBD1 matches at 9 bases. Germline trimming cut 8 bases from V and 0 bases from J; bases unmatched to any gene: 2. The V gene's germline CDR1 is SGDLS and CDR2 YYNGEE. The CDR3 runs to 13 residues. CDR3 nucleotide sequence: TGTGCCAGTAGGGACAGGGTGAACACTGAAGCTTTCTTT. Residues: CASRDRVNTEAFF.

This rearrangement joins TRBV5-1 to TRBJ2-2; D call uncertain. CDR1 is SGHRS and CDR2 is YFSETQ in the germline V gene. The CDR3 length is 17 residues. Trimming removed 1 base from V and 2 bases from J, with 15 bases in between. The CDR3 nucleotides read TGCGCCAGCAGCTTGATCAGCGAGTATTTTAACACCGGGGAGCTGTTTTTT. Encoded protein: CASSLISEYFNTGELFF. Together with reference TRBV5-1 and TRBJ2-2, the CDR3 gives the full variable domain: KAGVTQTPRYLIKTRGQQVTLSCSPISGHRSVSWYQQTPGQGLQFLFEYFSETQRNKGNFPGRFSGRQFSNSRSEMNVSTLELGDSALYLCASSLISEYFNTGELFFGEGSRLTVL.

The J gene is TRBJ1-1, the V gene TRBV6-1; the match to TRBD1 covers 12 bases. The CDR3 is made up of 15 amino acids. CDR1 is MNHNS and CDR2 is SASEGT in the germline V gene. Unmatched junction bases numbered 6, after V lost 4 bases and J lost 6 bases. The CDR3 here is CASSAGQGARAEAFF. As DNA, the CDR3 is TGTGCCAGCAGTGCGGGACAGGGGGCGAGGGCTGAAGCTTTCTTT.

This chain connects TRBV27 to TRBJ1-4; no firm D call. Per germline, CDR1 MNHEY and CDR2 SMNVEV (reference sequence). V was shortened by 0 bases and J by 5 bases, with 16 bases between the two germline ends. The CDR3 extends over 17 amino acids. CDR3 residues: CASSLSSIKLSNEKLFF. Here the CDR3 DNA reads TGTGCCAGCAGTTTATCGTCGATCAAACTAAGCAATGAAAAACTGTTTTTT.

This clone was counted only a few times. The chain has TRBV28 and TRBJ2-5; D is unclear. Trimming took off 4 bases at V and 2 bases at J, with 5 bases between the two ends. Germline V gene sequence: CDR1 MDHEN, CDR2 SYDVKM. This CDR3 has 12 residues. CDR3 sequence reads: CASSSRQETQYF. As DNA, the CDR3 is TGTGCCAGCAGTTCCAGACAAGAGACCCAGTACTTC.

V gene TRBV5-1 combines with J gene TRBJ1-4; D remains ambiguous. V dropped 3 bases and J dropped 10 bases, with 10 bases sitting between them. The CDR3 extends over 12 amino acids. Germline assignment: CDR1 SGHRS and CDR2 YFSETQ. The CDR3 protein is CASSSSAGKLFF. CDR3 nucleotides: TGCGCCAGCAGCTCCTCGGCGGGAAAACTGTTTTTT.

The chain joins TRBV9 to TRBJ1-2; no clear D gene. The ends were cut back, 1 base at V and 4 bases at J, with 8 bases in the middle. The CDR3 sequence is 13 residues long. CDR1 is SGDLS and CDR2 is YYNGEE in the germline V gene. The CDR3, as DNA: TGTGCCAGCAGCGTACCCGGTTCCTATGGCTACACCTTC. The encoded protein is CASSVPGSYGYTF.

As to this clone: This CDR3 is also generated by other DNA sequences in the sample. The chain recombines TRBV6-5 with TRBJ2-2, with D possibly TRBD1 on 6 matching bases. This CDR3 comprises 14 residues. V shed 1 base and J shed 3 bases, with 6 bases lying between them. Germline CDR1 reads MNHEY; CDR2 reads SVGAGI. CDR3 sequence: CASSYYRDTGELFF. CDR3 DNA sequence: TGTGCCAGCAGTTACTACAGGGACACCGGGGAGCTGTTTTTT.

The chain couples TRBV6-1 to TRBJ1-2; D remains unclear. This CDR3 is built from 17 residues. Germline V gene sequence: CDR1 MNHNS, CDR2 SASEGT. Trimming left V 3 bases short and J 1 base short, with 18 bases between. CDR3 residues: CASSDEGWPFRNYGYTF. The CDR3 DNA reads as TGTGCCAGCAGTGATGAGGGTTGGCCCTTCCGTAACTATGGCTACACCTTC.

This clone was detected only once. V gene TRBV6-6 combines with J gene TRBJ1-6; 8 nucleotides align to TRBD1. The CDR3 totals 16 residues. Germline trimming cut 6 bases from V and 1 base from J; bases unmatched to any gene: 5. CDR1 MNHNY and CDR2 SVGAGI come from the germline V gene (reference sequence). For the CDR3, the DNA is TGTGCCAGCAGGCCTAGACAGGGGTCCTATAATTCACCCCTCCACTTT. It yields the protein CASRPRQGSYNSPLHF.

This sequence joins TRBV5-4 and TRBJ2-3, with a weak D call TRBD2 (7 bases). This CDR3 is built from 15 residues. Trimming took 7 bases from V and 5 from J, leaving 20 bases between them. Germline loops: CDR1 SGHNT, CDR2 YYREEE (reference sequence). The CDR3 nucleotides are TGTGCCAGCCTATATAGACAGGCGGGGGTAGATACGCAGTATTTT. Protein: CASLYRQAGVDTQYF.

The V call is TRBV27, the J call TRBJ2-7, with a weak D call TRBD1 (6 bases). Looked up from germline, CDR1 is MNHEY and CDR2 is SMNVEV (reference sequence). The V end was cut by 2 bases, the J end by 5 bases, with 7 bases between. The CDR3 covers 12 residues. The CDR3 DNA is TGTGCCAGCAGTTTACAGGGGAACGAGCAGTACTTC. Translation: CASSLQGNEQYF.

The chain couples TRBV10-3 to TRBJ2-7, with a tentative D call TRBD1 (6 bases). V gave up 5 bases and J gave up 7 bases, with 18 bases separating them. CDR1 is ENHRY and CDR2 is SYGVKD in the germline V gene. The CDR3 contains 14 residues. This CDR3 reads CAISIDRSRGEQYF. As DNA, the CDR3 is TGTGCCATCAGTATCGACAGGTCTCGAGGGGAGCAGTACTTC.

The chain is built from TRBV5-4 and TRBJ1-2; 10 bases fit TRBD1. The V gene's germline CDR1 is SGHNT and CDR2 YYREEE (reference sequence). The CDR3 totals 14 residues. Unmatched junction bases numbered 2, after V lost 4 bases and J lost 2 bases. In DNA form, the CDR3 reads TGTGCCAGCAGCGCGGGACAGGGGAACTATGGCTACACCTTC. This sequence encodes CASSAGQGNYGYTF. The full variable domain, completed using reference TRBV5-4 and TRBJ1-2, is ETGVTQSPTHLIKTRGQQVTLRCSSQSGHNTVSWYQQALGQGPQFIFQYYREEENGRGNFPPRFSGLQFPNYSSELNVNALELDDSALYLCASSAGQGNYGYTFGSGTRLTVV.

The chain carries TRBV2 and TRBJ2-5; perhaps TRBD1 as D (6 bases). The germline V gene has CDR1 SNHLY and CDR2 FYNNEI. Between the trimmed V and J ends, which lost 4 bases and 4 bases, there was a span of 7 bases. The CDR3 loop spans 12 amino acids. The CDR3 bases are TGTGCCAGCAGTGGGACAGTAGAGACCCAGTACTTC. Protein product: CASSGTVETQYF.

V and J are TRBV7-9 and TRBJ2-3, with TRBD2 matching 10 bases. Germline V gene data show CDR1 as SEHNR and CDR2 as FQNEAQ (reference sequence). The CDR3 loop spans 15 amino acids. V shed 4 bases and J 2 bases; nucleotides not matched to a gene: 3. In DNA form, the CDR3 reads TGTGCCAGCAGCTCACTAGCGGGGTTCACAGATACGCAGTATTTT. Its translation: CASSSLAGFTDTQYF.

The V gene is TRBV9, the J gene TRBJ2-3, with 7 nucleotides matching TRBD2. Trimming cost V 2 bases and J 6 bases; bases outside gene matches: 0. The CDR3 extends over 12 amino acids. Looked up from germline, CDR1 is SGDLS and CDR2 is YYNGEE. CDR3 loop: CASSVGGDTQYF. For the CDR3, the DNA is TGTGCCAGCAGCGTGGGGGGGGATACGCAGTATTTT.

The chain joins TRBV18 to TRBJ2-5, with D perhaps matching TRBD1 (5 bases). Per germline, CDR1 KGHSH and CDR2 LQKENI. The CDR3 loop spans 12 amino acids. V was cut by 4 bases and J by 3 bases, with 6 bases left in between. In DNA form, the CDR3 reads TGTGCCAGCTCACAGACAGAAGAGACCCAGTACTTC. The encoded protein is CASSQTEETQYF.

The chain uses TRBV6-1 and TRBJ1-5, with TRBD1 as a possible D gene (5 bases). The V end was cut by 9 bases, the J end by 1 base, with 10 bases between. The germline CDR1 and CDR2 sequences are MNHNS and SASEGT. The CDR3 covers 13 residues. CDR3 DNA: TGTGCCAGTACACAGGAAAGCAATCAGCCCCAGCATTTT. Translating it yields CASTQESNQPQHF.